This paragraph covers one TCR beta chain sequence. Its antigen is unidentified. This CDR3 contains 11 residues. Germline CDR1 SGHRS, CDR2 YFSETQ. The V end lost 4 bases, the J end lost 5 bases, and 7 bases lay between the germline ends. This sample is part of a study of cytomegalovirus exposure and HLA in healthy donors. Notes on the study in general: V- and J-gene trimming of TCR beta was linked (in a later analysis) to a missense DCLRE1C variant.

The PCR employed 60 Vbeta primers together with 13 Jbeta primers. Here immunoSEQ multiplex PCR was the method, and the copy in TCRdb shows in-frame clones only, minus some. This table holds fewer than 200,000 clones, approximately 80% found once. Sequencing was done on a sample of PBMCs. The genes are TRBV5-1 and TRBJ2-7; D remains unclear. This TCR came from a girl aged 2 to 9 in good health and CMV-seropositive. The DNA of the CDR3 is TGCGCCAGCAGCCCATCCCACGAGCAGTACTTC. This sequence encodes CASSPSHEQYF.